This T cell receptor beta chain was sequenced for a study of blood T cell repertoires in COVID-19. The length of the CDR3 is 15 residues. Germline V gene data show CDR1 as LNHDA and CDR2 as SQIVND (reference sequence). Trimming at V came to 0 bases and at J to 7 bases, leaving 4 bases not matched to a gene. Here immunoSEQ multiplex PCR was the method, and the copy in TCRdb shows in-frame clones only, minus some. The profile shows hundreds of thousands of clones, around 89% of them singletons. The sequence derives from a woman in her thirties with COVID-19, enrolled during active disease. The specimen sequenced was peripheral blood. The chain is built from TRBV19 and TRBJ2-1, with 9 bases aligning to TRBD2. The CDR3 DNA sequence: TGTGCCAGTAGTATAGAGCCGCTAGCGGGGAATGAGCAGTTCTTC. Its translation is CASSIEPLAGNEQFF.